This T cell receptor beta chain is drawn from a study of patients and donors after allogeneic stem cell transplantation. This clonotype was seen ten or more times. From the RT-PCR reads, TCRdb called clonotypes with MiXCR, one entry per CDR3 protein. The table includes roughly 230,000 distinct CDR3 sequences, 13% to 15% detected once. The source of this sequence is a human donor who was either an allogeneic HSCT recipient or a stem cell or donor lymphocyte infusion donor (not recorded which). It is not recorded whose cells these are; they may come from a transplant donor. Input material: blood, either unsorted or a sorted T cell fraction (not recorded which).

DNA for the CDR3: TGTGCCTGGATCAGTCCAGGCTTGCCTGGAAACACCATATATTTT. Protein sequence: CAWISPGLPGNTIYF. The V call is TRBV30, the J call TRBJ1-3; unclear D gene. The germline CDR1 and CDR2 sequences are GTSNPN and SVGIG (reference sequence). This CDR3 is built from 15 residues. Trimming pared 4 bases from V and 2 bases from J, leaving 15 bases between.